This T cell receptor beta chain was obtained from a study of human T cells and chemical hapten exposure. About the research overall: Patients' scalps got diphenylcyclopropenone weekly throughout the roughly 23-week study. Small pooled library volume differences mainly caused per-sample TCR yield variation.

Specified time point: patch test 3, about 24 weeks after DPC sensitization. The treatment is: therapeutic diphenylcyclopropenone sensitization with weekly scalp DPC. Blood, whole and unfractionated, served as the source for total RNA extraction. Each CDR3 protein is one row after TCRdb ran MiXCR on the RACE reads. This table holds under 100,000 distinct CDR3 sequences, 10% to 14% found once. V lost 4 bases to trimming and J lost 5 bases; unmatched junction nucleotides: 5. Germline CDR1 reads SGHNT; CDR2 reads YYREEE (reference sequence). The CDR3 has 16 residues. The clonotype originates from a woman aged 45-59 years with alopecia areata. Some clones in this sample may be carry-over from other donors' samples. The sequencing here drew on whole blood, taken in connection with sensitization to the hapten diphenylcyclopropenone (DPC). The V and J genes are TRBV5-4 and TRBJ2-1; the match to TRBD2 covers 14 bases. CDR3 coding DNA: TGTGCCAGCAGCGGAAGACTAGCGGGAGGGGACAATGAGCAGTTCTTC. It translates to CASSGRLAGGDNEQFF.